Presented here are 6 T cell receptor beta chains from one specimen sequenced in a study of vaccination and CD4 T cells after COVID-19. Described treatment: roughly 11-day PBMC culture with coronavirus spike peptide pools or control peptides (ViraFEST assay). With the Oncomine TCR Beta short-read assay, DNA from cultured CD4+ T cells was sequenced. In TCRdb, the PCR reads were re-called with MiXCR into one record per CDR3 protein. The repertoire has some 7,000 distinct CDR3 sequences, around four fifths of them found once; the top ten carry over 15%. These receptors have no identified antigens. The sample consisted of CD4+ T cells from blood, cultured in vitro. Every receptor here comes from a human donor who had recovered from COVID-19.

V and J are TRBV7-2 and TRBJ1-1; D remains ambiguous. The V end was cut by 6 bases, the J end by 1 base, with 15 bases between. The CDR3 is made up of 15 amino acids. Germline CDR1 and CDR2: SGHTA and FQGNSA. The CDR3: CASSSPQRANTEAFF. The CDR3 region has the DNA TGTGCCAGCAGTTCCCCTCAGCGGGCGAACACTGAAGCTTTCTTT.

Concerning this clonotype: A junction boundary mismatches the germline segment, possibly from a read error. The chain joins TRBV7-2 to TRBJ1-5; no reliable D call. The CDR3 spans 12 residues. CDR1 SGHTA and CDR2 FQGNSA come from the germline V gene. The DNA for the CDR3 is TGTGCCAGCGGCTTAGGCTCGGGGTCCCAGCATTTT. Translating gives CASGLGSGSQHF.

This sequence joins TRBV20-1 and TRBJ1-2, with TRBD1 matching 9 bases. Germline V lookup: CDR1 DFQATT, CDR2 SNEGSKA (reference sequence). V lost 6 bases and J lost 5; bases outside the gene matches: 16. This CDR3 region has 16 residues. The CDR3 here is CSARTGQGQNLYGYTF. CDR3 sequence (DNA): TGCAGTGCCAGGACGGGACAGGGTCAAAACCTATATGGCTACACCTTC.

Only one count was recorded for this clonotype. The chain carries TRBV7-9 and TRBJ2-5; D ambiguous. The V gene's germline CDR1 is SEHNR and CDR2 FQNEAQ (reference sequence). The CDR3 totals 16 residues. V lost 4 bases, J lost 3 bases, and 18 bases lay in between. CDR3 in DNA: TGTGCCAGCAGCTCCTCTGGCAAGGGTGGGAAAGAGACCCAGTACTTC. The encoded protein is CASSSSGKGGKETQYF.

The J gene is TRBJ1-1, the V gene TRBV20-1; D unresolved. The CDR3 runs 13 residues. CDR1 is DFQATT and CDR2 is SNEGSKA in the germline V gene (reference sequence). This CDR3 is CSRSGRMNTEAFF. In DNA, the CDR3 is TGCAGCCGATCGGGGAGAATGAACACTGAAGCTTTCTTT.

The chain uses TRBV20-1 and TRBJ2-6; D is ambiguous. Per germline, CDR1 DFQATT and CDR2 SNEGSKA (reference sequence). The ends were cut back, 0 bases at V and 4 bases at J, with 4 bases in the middle. CDR3 length: 13 residues. CDR3 coding DNA: TGCAGTGCTAGAGATCTCGGGGCCAACGTCCTGACTTTC. This encodes CSARDLGANVLTF.